One and the same sample provided the 17 T cell receptor beta chains below, sequenced in a study of blood T cell repertoires in COVID-19. Using immunoSEQ multiplex PCR, the repertoire was profiled, and TCRdb retains in-frame clones only, with some absent. The table has 280,000 or so clones, around 85% seen once; the top ten hold 2% to 3%. The source material was PBMCs or T cells enriched from blood (not recorded which). Receptor source: a woman in her fifties or sixties who had recovered from COVID-19.

The V and J genes are TRBV6-5 and TRBJ2-5; a weak D match, TRBD1 (5 bases). CDR3 length equals 13 residues. V gave up 8 bases and J gave up 5 bases, with 15 bases separating them. CDR1 is MNHEY and CDR2 is SVGAGI in the germline V gene. CDR3 region: CASRLGAWETQYF. CDR3 nucleotide sequence: TGTGCCAGCCGGTTAGGGGCTTGGGAGACCCAGTACTTC.

This chain connects TRBV5-1 to TRBJ1-1; D might be TRBD1 (6 bases). The CDR3 runs 15 residues. Trimming cost V 4 bases and J 1 base, with 14 bases left between them. Germline CDR1 and CDR2: SGHRS and YFSETQ. CDR3 loop: CASSENRVRNTEAFF. CDR3 coding DNA: TGCGCCAGCAGCGAGAACAGGGTACGGAACACTGAAGCTTTCTTT.

This chain links TRBV9 with TRBJ2-2, with D tentatively TRBD2 (6 bases). Germline CDR1 and CDR2: SGDLS and YYNGEE. V lost 2 bases and J lost 9, with 23 bases in between. CDR3 length equals 17 residues. CDR3 in amino acids: CASSVVGGGRSTRELFF. The DNA for the CDR3 is TGTGCCAGCAGCGTGGTCGGAGGAGGGAGAAGTACCAGGGAGCTGTTTTTT.

This chain connects TRBV18 to TRBJ2-3, with D possibly TRBD2 on 5 matching bases. CDR3 length: 16 residues. The germline V gene has CDR1 KGHSH and CDR2 LQKENI. Trimming took 2 bases from V and 4 from J, leaving 16 bases between them. The CDR3 bases are TGTGCCAGCTCACCAGAGCGGCTAGCCGGGGCAGATACGCAGTATTTT. Translation gives CASSPERLAGADTQYF.

The J gene is TRBJ1-3, the V gene TRBV30; D call uncertain. Trimming removed 0 bases at V and 7 bases at J, with 4 bases between. This CDR3 comprises 11 residues. Per the germline V gene, CDR1 is GTSNPN and CDR2 is SVGIG (reference sequence). DNA for the CDR3: TGTGCCTGGAGTGTCGGGAACACCATATATTTT. It yields the protein CAWSVGNTIYF.

V usage is TRBV5-1 and J usage is TRBJ2-1, with D tentatively TRBD2 (5 bases). There are 15 residues in the CDR3. V gave up 0 bases and J gave up 8 bases, with 15 bases separating them. CDR1 is SGHRS, CDR2 YFSETQ, per germline. CDR3 DNA sequence: TGCGCCAGCAGCTTGGCCGGGATCGGGCTGGATGAGCAGTTCTTC. Residues: CASSLAGIGLDEQFF.

The chain uses TRBV7-7 and TRBJ2-2, with 10 bases matching TRBD2. CDR1 is SSHAT, CDR2 FNYEAQ, per germline (reference sequence). V lost 5 bases and J lost 6; bases outside the gene matches: 6. This CDR3 is built from 15 residues. CDR3 amino acids: CASSPSGGAPGELFF. The DNA of the CDR3 is TGTGCCAGCAGCCCGAGCGGGGGGGCGCCCGGGGAGCTGTTTTTT. Filled out from reference TRBV7-7 and TRBJ2-2, the complete variable domain reads GAGVSQSPRYKVTKRGQDVTLRCDPISSHATLYWYQQALGQGPEFLTYFNYEAQPDKSGLPSDRFSAERPEGSISTLTIQRTEQRDSAMYRCASSPSGGAPGELFFGEGSRLTVL.

The V call is TRBV28, the J call TRBJ2-3; 11 bases are shared with TRBD2. Trimming cost V 2 bases and J 1 base; bases outside gene matches: 2. Germline V CDR1 and CDR2: MDHEN, SYDVKM. The CDR3 length is 16 residues. CDR3 nucleotides: TGTGCCAGCAGTTTAAATAGCGGGGGGGGCACAGATACGCAGTATTTT. It is translated as CASSLNSGGGTDTQYF.

The chain carries TRBV6-5 and TRBJ1-1; D might be TRBD1 (6 bases). In germline, CDR1 is MNHEY, CDR2 SVGAGI. V was pared by 8 bases and J by 0 bases, with 13 bases between. The CDR3 is made up of 14 amino acids. The CDR3 region has the DNA TGTGCCAGCCGCCTGGACAGACTGAACACTGAAGCTTTCTTT. Its protein product is CASRLDRLNTEAFF.

The J gene is TRBJ2-3, the V gene TRBV27; possible D gene TRBD2, 5 bases. From germline, CDR1 is MNHEY and CDR2 SMNVEV (reference sequence). The CDR3 is 13 amino acids. V was shortened by 4 bases and J by 6 bases, with 11 bases between the two germline ends. The CDR3 bases are TGTGCCAGCAGTTATAGCGCTCCTGATACGCAGTATTTT. This translates into CASSYSAPDTQYF.

The genes are TRBV18 and TRBJ2-7; the match to TRBD2 covers 7 bases. Germline-derived CDR1 and CDR2 are KGHSH and LQKENI. The J segment lost 5 bases and the V segment lost 2 bases, leaving 0 bases of the junction unmatched. CDR3 size: 12 residues. CDR3 loop: CASSPAGDEQYF. The DNA of the CDR3 is TGTGCCAGCTCACCAGCGGGGGACGAGCAGTACTTC.

The V and J genes are TRBV19 and TRBJ1-1; D not certain. The CDR3 contains 15 residues. The ends were cut back, 6 bases at V and 0 bases at J, with 14 bases in the middle. Germline V gene data show CDR1 as LNHDA and CDR2 as SQIVND (reference sequence). CDR3 residues: CASRRAGQMNTEAFF. DNA of the CDR3: TGTGCCAGTAGGCGAGCTGGGCAGATGAACACTGAAGCTTTCTTT. Drawing the rest from reference TRBV19 and TRBJ1-1, the complete variable domain is DGGITQSPKYLFRKEGQNVTLSCEQNLNHDAMYWYRQDPGQGLRLIYYSQIVNDFQKGDIAEGYSVSREKKESFPLTVTSAQKNPTAFYLCASRRAGQMNTEAFFGQGTRLTVV.

The chain recombines TRBV28 with TRBJ2-7; 7 bases are a match to TRBD1. The CDR3 runs to 16 residues. In germline, CDR1 is MDHEN, CDR2 SYDVKM. J was trimmed by 0 bases and V by 7 bases; bases with no gene match: 12. Written as DNA, the CDR3 is TGTGCCAGCACCCCCCCGCCGGGACAGAGCTCCTACGAGCAGTACTTC. Encoded protein: CASTPPPGQSSYEQYF.

The genes are TRBV25-1 and TRBJ1-4; D unresolved. Germline V CDR1 and CDR2: MGHDK, SYGVNS. The ends were cut back, 0 bases at V and 11 bases at J, with 10 bases in the middle. The CDR3 spans 13 residues. The CDR3 loop reads CASSEYGDGKLFF. The CDR3 DNA reads TGTGCCAGCAGTGAATATGGAGACGGGAAACTGTTTTTT. The variable domain in full, with the rest retrieved from reference TRBV25-1 and TRBJ1-4, is EADIYQTPRYLVIGTGKKITLECSQTMGHDKMYWYQQDPGMELHLIHYSYGVNSTEKGDLSSESTVSRIRTEHFPLTLESARPSHTSQYLCASSEYGDGKLFFGSGTQLSVL.

This clone is a singleton in its sample. This chain links TRBV28 with TRBJ1-2, with 10 bases identical to TRBD1. The length of the CDR3 is 15 residues. V lost 5 bases, J lost 5 bases, and 8 bases stayed unmatched. CDR1 and CDR2 (germline): MDHEN, SYDVKM. The CDR3 sequence: CASSRADRGAYGYTF. The DNA of the CDR3 is TGTGCCAGCAGTCGGGCGGACAGGGGGGCGTATGGCTACACCTTC.

The chain links TRBV5-4 to TRBJ2-3; D uncertain. The V end was cut by 3 bases, the J end by 2 bases, with 13 bases between. CDR1 SGHNT and CDR2 YYREEE come from the germline V gene (reference sequence). The CDR3 runs to 15 residues. The CDR3 bases are TGTGCCAGCAGCTCCATCGGAGAGCACACAGATACGCAGTATTTT. Translation: CASSSIGEHTDTQYF.

The chain couples TRBV5-1 to TRBJ1-1; TRBD1 might be the D (6 bases). This CDR3 is built from 15 residues. With 8 bases removed from V and 3 bases from J, the gap between germline ends came to 20 bases. From germline, CDR1 is SGHRS and CDR2 YFSETQ. The DNA for the CDR3 is TGCGCCAGTACCCCGGGACACGAAACCCACACTGAAGCTTTCTTT. Its protein is CASTPGHETHTEAFF. Complete variable domain (other parts from reference TRBV5-1 and TRBJ1-1): KAGVTQTPRYLIKTRGQQVTLSCSPISGHRSVSWYQQTPGQGLQFLFEYFSETQRNKGNFPGRFSGRQFSNSRSEMNVSTLELGDSALYLCASTPGHETHTEAFFGQGTRLTVV.